This TCR beta chain was sequenced in a study of T cell responses to AZD1222 COVID-19 vaccine. This table comes from immunoSEQ multiplex PCR, and its TCRdb copy is limited to in-frame clones, with some not included. This sample has roughly 95,000 clones, with more than 75% found just once. V dropped 0 bases and J dropped 5 bases, with 9 bases sitting between them. The CDR3 length is 15 residues. The germline V gene encodes CDR1 SGHRS and CDR2 YFSETQ. The sequencing used peripheral blood, collected on day 0 of AZD1222 vaccination. The clonotype comes from an adult in good health. J is TRBJ1-6 and V is TRBV5-1; tentative D call: TRBD1 (6 bases). In DNA, the CDR3 is TGCGCCAGCAGCTTGGGGACAGTAGATAATTCACCCCTCCACTTT. It codes for CASSLGTVDNSPLHF.